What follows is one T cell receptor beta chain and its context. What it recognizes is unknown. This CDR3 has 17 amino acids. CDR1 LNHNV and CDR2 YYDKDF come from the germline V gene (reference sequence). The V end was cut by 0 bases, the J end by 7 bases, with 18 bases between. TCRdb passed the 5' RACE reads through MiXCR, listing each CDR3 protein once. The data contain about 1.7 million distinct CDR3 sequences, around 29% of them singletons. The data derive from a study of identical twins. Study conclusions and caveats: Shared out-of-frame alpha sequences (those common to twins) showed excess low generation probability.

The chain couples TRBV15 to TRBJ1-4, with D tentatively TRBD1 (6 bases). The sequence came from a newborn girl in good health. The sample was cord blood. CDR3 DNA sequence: TGTGCCACCAGCAGAGATTATCTAACAGGGAAAGGTGAAAAACTGTTTTTT. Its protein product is CATSRDYLTGKGEKLFF.